This paragraph reports one T cell receptor beta chain. The antigen is undetermined. CDR3 length: 16 residues. V gave up 1 base and J gave up 4 bases; unmatched junction bases: 7. Germline CDR1 reads MNHEY; CDR2 reads SMNVEV (reference sequence). These data are taken from a study of cytomegalovirus exposure and HLA in healthy donors. Broader study findings: Sequence variants that were highly shared formed a cluster that was likely a sequencing artifact.

Amplification used 60 Vbeta primers and 13 Jbeta primers. Here immunoSEQ multiplex PCR was the method, and the copy in TCRdb shows in-frame clones only, minus some. The sample carries some 150,000 clones, 60% to 80% recorded once. The sequencing input was PBMCs. The chain carries TRBV27 and TRBJ2-1; 7 bases line up with TRBD2. This TCR derives from a man aged 35-49 years in good health and CMV-seronegative. The CDR3 DNA sequence: TGTGCCAGCAGTTTATTGGCTAGCGGACTATACAATGAGCAGTTCTTC. Translated, it gives CASSLLASGLYNEQFF.